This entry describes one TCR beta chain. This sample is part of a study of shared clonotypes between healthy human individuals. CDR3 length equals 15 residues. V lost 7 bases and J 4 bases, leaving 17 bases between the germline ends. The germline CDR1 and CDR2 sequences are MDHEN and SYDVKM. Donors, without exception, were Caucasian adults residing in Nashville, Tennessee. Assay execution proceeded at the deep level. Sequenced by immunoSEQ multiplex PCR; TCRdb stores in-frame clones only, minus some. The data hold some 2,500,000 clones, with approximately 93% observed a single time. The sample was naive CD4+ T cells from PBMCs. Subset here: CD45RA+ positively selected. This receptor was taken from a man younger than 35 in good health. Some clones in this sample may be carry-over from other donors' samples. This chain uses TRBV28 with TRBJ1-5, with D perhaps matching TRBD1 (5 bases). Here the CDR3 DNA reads TGTGCCAGCAATTTGCTCGGGGGAGGGAATCAGCCCCAGCATTTT. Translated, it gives CASNLLGGGNQPQHF.